This T cell receptor beta chain was recorded in a study of shared T cell receptors in the human thymus. TCRdb's copy holds only in-frame clones and misses some; the assay was immunoSEQ multiplex PCR. The top ten clones hold more than 0.01% of a sample with 700,000 to 750,000 clones, 80% to 90% of them seen once. The CDR3 extends over 14 amino acids. The germline V gene encodes CDR1 MGHRA and CDR2 YSYEKL. Trimming took off 1 base at V and 3 bases at J, with 7 bases between the two ends. This sample also appeared in a second study, on human thymus T cells.

The chain joins TRBV4-1 to TRBJ1-5; D is unresolved. The sequence came from a girl under three years old with a congenital heart defect. Specimen: thymocytes. As DNA, the CDR3 is TGCGCCAGCAGCCAAGTCCGGTACAATCAGCCCCAGCATTTT. It translates to CASSQVRYNQPQHF.